The 19 T cell receptor beta chains reported below all come from one sample, sequenced in a study of blood T cell repertoires in COVID-19. TCRdb's copy holds only in-frame clones and misses some; the assay was immunoSEQ multiplex PCR. The profile shows more than 75,000 clones, around 84% of them singletons. The source material was peripheral blood. The receptors were sampled from a human donor in a cohort sampled during active COVID-19.

The J gene is TRBJ1-2, the V gene TRBV5-1; the match to TRBD1 covers 9 bases. CDR1 and CDR2 from the germline V gene are SGHRS and YFSETQ. The CDR3 spans 14 residues. With V trimmed by 0 bases and J by 8 bases, 5 bases remained unmatched. The CDR3 spells CASSLGQGDQGYTF. In DNA form, the CDR3 reads TGCGCCAGCAGCTTGGGACAGGGGGATCAAGGCTACACCTTC.

The V and J genes are TRBV3-1 (or the pseudogene TRBV3-2) and TRBJ2-7, with D maybe TRBD1 (6 bases). The germline CDR1 and CDR2 sequences are LGHDT and YNNKEL (reference sequence). Deletions cut 3 bases from V and 2 bases from J, with 11 bases between. The CDR3 contains 14 residues. The CDR3 here is CASSHVRGTYEQYF. Here the CDR3 DNA reads TGTGCCAGCAGCCACGTTAGGGGGACCTACGAGCAGTACTTC.

The genes are TRBV4-1 and TRBJ2-1; TRBD1 matches at 11 bases. The V and J ends lost 4 bases and 2 bases, in that order; junction bases with no gene match: 4. This CDR3 has 16 residues. Germline CDR1 and CDR2: MGHRA and YSYEKL. The CDR3 DNA reads as TGCGCCAGCAGCCCGGGACAGGGGGTAGCCTACAATGAGCAGTTCTTC. Protein: CASSPGQGVAYNEQFF.

The chain employs TRBV5-5 and TRBJ2-3; 11 bases agree with TRBD2. This CDR3 contains 14 residues. In germline, CDR1 is SGHKS, CDR2 YYEKEE (reference sequence). The V segment lost 5 bases and the J segment 2 bases; nucleotides outside the gene matches: 1. CDR3 nucleotides: TGTGCCAGCAGACTAGCGGGGGTCACAGATACGCAGTATTTT. It is translated as CASRLAGVTDTQYF. The full variable domain, rest sourced from reference TRBV5-5 and TRBJ2-3, is DAGVTQSPTHLIKTRGQQVTLRCSPISGHKSVSWYQQVLGQGPQFIFQYYEKEERGRGNFPDRFSARQFPNYSSELNVNALLLGDSALYLCASRLAGVTDTQYFGPGTRLTVL.

This chain links TRBV30 with TRBJ1-2, with D possibly matching TRBD1 (6 bases). The V gene lost 2 bases and the J gene lost 8 bases, with 12 bases spanning the gap. The germline CDR1 and CDR2 sequences are GTSNPN and SVGIG (reference sequence). CDR3 length equals 12 residues. CDR3 loop: CAWSRGARGYTF. CDR3 sequence (DNA): TGTGCCTGGAGTCGGGGGGCGAGGGGCTACACCTTC.

The V call is TRBV14, the J call TRBJ2-2, with TRBD1 matching over 8 bases. The V gene's germline CDR1 is SGHDN and CDR2 FVKESK. This CDR3 has 16 residues. Trimming took 4 bases from V and 2 from J; bases not matched to a gene: 6. The CDR3 nucleotides read TGTGCCAGCAGCCGCCAAACAGGGGGAAACACCGGGGAGCTGTTTTTT. Translation gives CASSRQTGGNTGELFF. The full variable domain, its missing parts supplied by reference TRBV14 and TRBJ2-2, is EAGVTQFPSHSVIEKGQTVTLRCDPISGHDNLYWYRRVMGKEIKFLLHFVKESKQDESGMPNNRFLAERTGGTYSTLKVQPAELEDSGVYFCASSRQTGGNTGELFFGEGSRLTVL.

This clone was found once. V usage is TRBV28 and J usage is TRBJ1-6; D is uncertain. This CDR3 region has 14 residues. Germline CDR1 reads MDHEN; CDR2 reads SYDVKM. Trimming removed 1 base from V and 5 bases from J, with 6 bases in between. CDR3 in amino acids: CASSLYTDNSPLHF. As DNA, the CDR3 is TGTGCCAGCAGTTTATACACCGATAATTCACCCCTCCACTTT.

The chain links TRBV9 to TRBJ2-7, with 7 nucleotides matching TRBD2. Germline loops: CDR1 SGDLS, CDR2 YYNGEE. J gave up 0 bases and V 4 bases, and 7 bases lay outside the gene matches. This CDR3 has 15 residues. CDR3 in amino acids: CASSPHSGASYEQYF. The CDR3, as DNA: TGTGCCAGCAGCCCCCACAGCGGGGCCTCCTACGAGCAGTACTTC.

The chain couples TRBV29-1 to TRBJ2-7, with 10 bases that match TRBD1. The CDR3 has 13 amino acids. The J segment lost 4 bases and the V segment lost 7 bases, leaving 7 bases of the junction unmatched. Germline-derived CDR1 and CDR2 are SQVTM and ANQGSEA. CDR3 sequence reads: CSARTGGRYEQYF. Written as DNA, the CDR3 is TGCAGCGCTAGGACAGGGGGAAGGTACGAGCAGTACTTC.

This clone was seen a single time. The chain recombines TRBV25-1 with TRBJ1-2, with 9 bases identical to TRBD1. The length of the CDR3 is 15 residues. J gave up 4 bases and V 2 bases, and 5 bases lay outside the gene matches. The germline gives CDR1 MGHDK, CDR2 SYGVNS. The CDR3 protein is CASSEPGQGSYGYTF. CDR3 nucleotide sequence: TGTGCCAGCAGTGAACCGGGACAGGGTAGCTATGGCTACACCTTC.

The CDR3: CASSHPSGRLQETQYF. As DNA, the CDR3 is TGCGCCAGCAGCCACCCTAGTGGTAGACTTCAAGAGACCCAGTACTTC. This chain uses TRBV4-1 with TRBJ2-5; no definite D call. V lost 3 bases and J 2 bases, leaving 16 bases between the germline ends. The germline CDR1 and CDR2 sequences are MGHRA and YSYEKL. This CDR3 is built from 16 residues.

The chain joins TRBV2 to TRBJ1-1, with D unresolved. Germline V CDR1 and CDR2: SNHLY, FYNNEI. This CDR3 is 13 amino acids long. V lost 5 bases to trimming and J lost 1 base, with 8 bases between them. CDR3 DNA: TGTGCCAGCAGTTTTCAGGCGAACACTGAAGCTTTCTTT. Residues: CASSFQANTEAFF.

V is TRBV28 and J is TRBJ2-1; 15 bases line up with TRBD2. The CDR3 has 17 amino acids. Germline V gene sequence: CDR1 MDHEN, CDR2 SYDVKM. The CDR3 nucleotides read TGTGCAGTCGGACTAGCGGGAGGGTTAGGTTTAGGCGATGAGCAGTTCTTC. Protein: CAVGLAGGLGLGDEQFF.

This chain connects TRBV18 to TRBJ1-3; 7 nucleotides match TRBD1. The CDR3 spans 15 residues. CDR1 and CDR2 from the germline V gene are KGHSH and LQKENI. V lost 3 bases, J lost 0 bases, and 2 bases stayed unmatched. The CDR3 DNA follows: TGTGCCAGCTCACCCTACAGGGGCTCTGGAAACACCATATATTTT. Protein sequence: CASSPYRGSGNTIYF. The variable domain in full, with the rest retrieved from reference TRBV18 and TRBJ1-3, is NAGVMQNPRHLVRRRGQEARLRCSPMKGHSHVYWYRQLPEEGLKFMVYLQKENIIDESGMPKERFSAEFPKEGPSILRIQQVVRGDSAAYFCASSPYRGSGNTIYFGEGSWLTVV.

V is TRBV28 and J is TRBJ2-7, with D perhaps TRBD2 (5 bases). With 5 bases removed from V and 0 bases from J, the gap between germline ends came to 11 bases. This CDR3 is built from 14 residues. The germline CDR1 and CDR2 sequences are MDHEN and SYDVKM. The DNA for the CDR3 is TGTGCCAGCAGTCCCGGGGTAAACTCCTACGAGCAGTACTTC. The encoded protein is CASSPGVNSYEQYF.

This clone was seen once. The rearrangement uses TRBV5-4 and TRBJ2-7; the match to TRBD2 covers 7 bases. Germline V gives CDR1 SGHNT, CDR2 YYREEE (reference sequence). This CDR3 spans 15 amino acids. The trim removed 0 bases at V and 2 bases at J, leaving 5 bases unmatched. The chain's CDR3 is CASSLASGTTYEQYF. CDR3 nucleotides: TGTGCCAGCAGCTTGGCCTCGGGGACTACCTACGAGCAGTACTTC. Full variable domain (rest looked up from reference TRBV5-4 and TRBJ2-7): ETGVTQSPTHLIKTRGQQVTLRCSSQSGHNTVSWYQQALGQGPQFIFQYYREEENGRGNFPPRFSGLQFPNYSSELNVNALELDDSALYLCASSLASGTTYEQYFGPGTRLTVT.

This chain joins TRBV4-1 and TRBJ2-1; D gene unclear. Per germline, CDR1 MGHRA and CDR2 YSYEKL. The ends were cut back, 1 base at V and 10 bases at J, with 11 bases in the middle. This CDR3 is built from 13 residues. CDR3 in amino acids: CASSQVFPLEQFF. The CDR3 bases are TGCGCCAGCAGCCAAGTGTTCCCTCTAGAGCAGTTCTTC.

The chain employs TRBV24-1 and TRBJ2-7; 9 bases are a match to TRBD1. CDR1 and CDR2 from the germline V gene are KGHDR and SFDVKD. The CDR3 runs 17 residues. V shed 5 bases, J shed 3 bases, and the junction held 13 bases outside the gene matches. CDR3 loop: CATSGVPGQGFFYEQYF. The CDR3 nucleotides read TGTGCCACCAGTGGCGTACCGGGACAGGGATTCTTCTACGAGCAGTACTTC.

The gene calls are TRBV12-3 or TRBV12-4 and TRBJ1-2; 7 nucleotides line up with TRBD1. The CDR3 is 13 residues long. The junction had 4 bases not matched to a gene; V was cut back by 7 bases and J by 2 bases. The CDR3 protein is CASTSTGNYGYTF. The CDR3, as DNA: TGTGCCAGCACCTCGACAGGGAACTATGGCTACACCTTC.